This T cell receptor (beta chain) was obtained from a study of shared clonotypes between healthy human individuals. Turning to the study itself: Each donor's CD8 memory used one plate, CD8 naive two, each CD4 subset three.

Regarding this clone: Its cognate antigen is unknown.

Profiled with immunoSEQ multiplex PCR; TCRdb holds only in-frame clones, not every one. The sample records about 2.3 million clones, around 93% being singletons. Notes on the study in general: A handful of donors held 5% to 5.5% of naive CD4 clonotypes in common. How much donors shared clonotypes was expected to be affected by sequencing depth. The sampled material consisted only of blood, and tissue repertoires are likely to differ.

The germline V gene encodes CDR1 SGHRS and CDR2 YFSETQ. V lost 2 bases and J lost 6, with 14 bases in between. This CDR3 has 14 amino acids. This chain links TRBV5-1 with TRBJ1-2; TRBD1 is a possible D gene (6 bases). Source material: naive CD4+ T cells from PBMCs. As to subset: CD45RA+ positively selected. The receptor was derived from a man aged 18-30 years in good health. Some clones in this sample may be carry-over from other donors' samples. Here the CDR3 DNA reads TGCGCCAGCAGCTTTATCGCGGGGGGCGATGGCTACACCTTC. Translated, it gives CASSFIAGGDGYTF.